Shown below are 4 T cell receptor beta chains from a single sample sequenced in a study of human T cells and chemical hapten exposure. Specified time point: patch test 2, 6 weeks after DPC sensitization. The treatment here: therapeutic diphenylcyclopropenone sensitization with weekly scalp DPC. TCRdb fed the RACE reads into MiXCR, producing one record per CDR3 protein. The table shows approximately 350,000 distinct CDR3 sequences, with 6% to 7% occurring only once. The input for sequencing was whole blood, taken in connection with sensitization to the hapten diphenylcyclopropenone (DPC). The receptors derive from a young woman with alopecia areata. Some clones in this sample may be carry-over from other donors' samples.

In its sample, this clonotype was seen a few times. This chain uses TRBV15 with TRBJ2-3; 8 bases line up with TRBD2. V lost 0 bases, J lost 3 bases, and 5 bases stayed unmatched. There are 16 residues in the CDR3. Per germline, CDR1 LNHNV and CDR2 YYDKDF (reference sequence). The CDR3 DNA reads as TGTGCCACCAGCAGAGATGCGGGGGGTCAGACAGATACGCAGTATTTT. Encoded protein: CATSRDAGGQTDTQYF.

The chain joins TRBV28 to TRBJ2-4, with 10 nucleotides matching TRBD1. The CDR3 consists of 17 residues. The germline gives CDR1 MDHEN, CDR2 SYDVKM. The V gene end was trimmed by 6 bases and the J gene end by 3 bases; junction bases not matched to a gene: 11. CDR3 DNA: TGTGCCAGCAGAAAAATGAGGGACAGGGGCGACAAAAACATTCAGTACTTC. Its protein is CASRKMRDRGDKNIQYF.

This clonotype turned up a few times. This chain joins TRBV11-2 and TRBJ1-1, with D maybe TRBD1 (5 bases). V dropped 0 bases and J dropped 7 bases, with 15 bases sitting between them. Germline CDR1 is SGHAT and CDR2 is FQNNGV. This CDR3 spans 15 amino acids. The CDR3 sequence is CASSLDSGSGGEAFF. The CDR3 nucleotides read TGTGCCAGCAGCTTAGATTCAGGGTCGGGCGGTGAAGCTTTCTTT.

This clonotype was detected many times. DNA for the CDR3: TGTGCCAGCAGTTTGGGACAGCTTAATGAAAAACTGTTTTTT. Encoded protein: CASSLGQLNEKLFF. V usage is TRBV6-5 and J usage is TRBJ1-4; TRBD1 matches at 7 bases. Trimming took 4 bases from V and 4 from J; bases not matched to a gene: 3. The germline V gene encodes CDR1 MNHEY and CDR2 SVGAGI. This CDR3 spans 14 amino acids.